This T cell receptor (beta chain) was obtained from a study of T cells in Graves' hyperthyroidism and ophthalmopathy. General study results and limits: Also found in blood were most expanded thyroid clonotypes above 0.001. The model identified upcoming ophthalmopathy a median roughly 6.5 months ahead of onset.

TCR beta CDR3 region amplification was performed from RNA transcripts. A first-round RT-PCR of the TCR CDR3 used the HTBI primer set. In TCRdb, the multiplex PCR reads were re-called with MiXCR into one record per CDR3 protein. The table has over 500,000 distinct CDR3 sequences, roughly a sixth seen once. This clonotype was seen many times. Antigen: not known. V lost 8 bases and J 3 bases, leaving 14 bases between the germline ends. The CDR3 length is 13 residues. The germline V gene encodes CDR1 MDHEN and CDR2 SYDVKM. For the diagnoses, clinical symptoms, serum thyroxine and TRAb, thyroid ultrasound and orbital computed tomography were used.

The chain has TRBV28 and TRBJ2-7; no reliable D call. The receptor was derived from a woman aged 18-29 years with Graves' ophthalmopathy. What was sequenced was blood. The CDR3 spells CASATGPVYEQYF. The DNA for the CDR3 is TGTGCCAGCGCGACCGGGCCAGTCTACGAGCAGTACTTC.